This T cell receptor (beta chain) was identified in a study of blood T cell repertoires in COVID-19. About the study: The United States, Italy and Spain were the sources of the acute and convalescent COVID-19 samples.

In Seattle, patients joined the study during active infection and were tracked longitudinally. V lost 0 bases and J 3 bases, leaving 12 bases between the germline ends. The CDR3 sequence is 15 residues long. The V gene's germline CDR1 is LNHNV and CDR2 YYDKDF (reference sequence). The assay was immunoSEQ multiplex PCR, and TCRdb's table has in-frame clones only and misses some. The repertoire holds under 250,000 clones, with about 87% as singletons. The receptor was isolated from a man under 40 with COVID-19, enrolled during active disease. This chain connects TRBV15 to TRBJ2-7; TRBD1 might be the D (7 bases). Sequenced sample: peripheral blood. For the CDR3, the DNA is TGTGCCACCAGCAGAGAGCGGGACAGTTACTACGAGCAGTACTTC. This codes for CATSRERDSYYEQYF.